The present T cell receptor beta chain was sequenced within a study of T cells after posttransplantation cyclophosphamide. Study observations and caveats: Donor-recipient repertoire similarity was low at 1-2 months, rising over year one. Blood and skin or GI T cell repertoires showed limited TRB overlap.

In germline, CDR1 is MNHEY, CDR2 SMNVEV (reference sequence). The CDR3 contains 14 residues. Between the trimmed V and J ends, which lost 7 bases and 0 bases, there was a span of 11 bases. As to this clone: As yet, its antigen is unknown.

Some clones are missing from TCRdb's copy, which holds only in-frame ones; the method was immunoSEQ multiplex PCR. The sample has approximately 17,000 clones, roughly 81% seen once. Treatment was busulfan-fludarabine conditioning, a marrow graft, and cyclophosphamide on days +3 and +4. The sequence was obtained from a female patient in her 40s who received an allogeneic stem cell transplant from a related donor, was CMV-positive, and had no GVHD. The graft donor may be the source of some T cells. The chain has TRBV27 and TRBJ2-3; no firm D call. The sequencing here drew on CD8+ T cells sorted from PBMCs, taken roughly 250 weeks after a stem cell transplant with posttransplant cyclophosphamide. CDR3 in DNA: TGTGCCAGCACCCATAGCTCTAGCACAGATACGCAGTATTTT. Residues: CASTHSSSTDTQYF.